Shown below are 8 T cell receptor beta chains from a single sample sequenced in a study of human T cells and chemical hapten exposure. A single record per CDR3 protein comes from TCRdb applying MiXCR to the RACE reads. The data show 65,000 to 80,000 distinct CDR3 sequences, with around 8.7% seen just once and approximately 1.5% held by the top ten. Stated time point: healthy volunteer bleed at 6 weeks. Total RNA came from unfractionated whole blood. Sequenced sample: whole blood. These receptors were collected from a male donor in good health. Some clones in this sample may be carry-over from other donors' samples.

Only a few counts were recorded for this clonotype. CDR3 amino acids: CASGENTEAFF. Written as DNA, the CDR3 is TGTGCCTCCGGGGAGAACACTGAAGCTTTCTTT. This chain uses TRBV30 with TRBJ1-1, with unresolved D. The ends were cut back, 7 bases at V and 1 base at J, with 7 bases in the middle. The CDR3 contains 11 residues. Germline CDR1 GTSNPN, CDR2 SVGIG (reference sequence).

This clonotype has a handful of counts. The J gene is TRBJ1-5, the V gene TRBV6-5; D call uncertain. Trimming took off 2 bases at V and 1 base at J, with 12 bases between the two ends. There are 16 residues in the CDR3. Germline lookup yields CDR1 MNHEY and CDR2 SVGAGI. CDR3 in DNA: TGTGCCAGCAGTTACCAAAAACCCCCCAGCAATCAGCCCCAGCATTTT. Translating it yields CASSYQKPPSNQPQHF.

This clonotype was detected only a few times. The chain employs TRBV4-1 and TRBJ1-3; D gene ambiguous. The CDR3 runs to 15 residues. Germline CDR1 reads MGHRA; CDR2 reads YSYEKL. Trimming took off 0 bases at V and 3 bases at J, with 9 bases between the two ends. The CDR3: CASSQESLGGNTIYF. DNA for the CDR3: TGCGCCAGCAGCCAAGAGTCTTTAGGTGGAAACACCATATATTTT.

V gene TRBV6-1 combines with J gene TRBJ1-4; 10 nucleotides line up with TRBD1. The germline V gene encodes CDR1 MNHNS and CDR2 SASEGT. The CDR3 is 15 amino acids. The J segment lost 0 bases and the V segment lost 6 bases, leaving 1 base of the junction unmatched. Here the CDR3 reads CASRGTGATNEKLFF. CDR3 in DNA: TGTGCCAGCAGGGGGACAGGGGCAACTAATGAAAAACTGTTTTTT.

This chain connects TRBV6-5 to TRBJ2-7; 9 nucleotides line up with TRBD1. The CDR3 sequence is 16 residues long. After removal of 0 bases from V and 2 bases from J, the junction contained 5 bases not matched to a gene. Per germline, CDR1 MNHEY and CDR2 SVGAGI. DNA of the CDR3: TGTGCCAGCAGTTACTCGTACAGGGGGCTTACCTACGAGCAGTACTTC. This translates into CASSYSYRGLTYEQYF.

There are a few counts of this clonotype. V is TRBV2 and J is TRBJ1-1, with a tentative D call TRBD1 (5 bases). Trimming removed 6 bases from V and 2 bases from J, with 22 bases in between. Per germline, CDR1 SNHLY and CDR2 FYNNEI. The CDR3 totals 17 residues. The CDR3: CASSLSGIPQDNTEAFF. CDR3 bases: TGTGCCAGCAGCCTCTCAGGGATCCCCCAGGACAACACTGAAGCTTTCTTT. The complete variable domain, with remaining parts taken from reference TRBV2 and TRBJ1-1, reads EPEVTQTPSHQVTQMGQEVILRCVPISNHLYFYWYRQILGQKVEFLVSFYNNEISEKSEIFDDQFSVERPDGSNFTLKIRSTKLEDSAMYFCASSLSGIPQDNTEAFFGQGTRLTVV.

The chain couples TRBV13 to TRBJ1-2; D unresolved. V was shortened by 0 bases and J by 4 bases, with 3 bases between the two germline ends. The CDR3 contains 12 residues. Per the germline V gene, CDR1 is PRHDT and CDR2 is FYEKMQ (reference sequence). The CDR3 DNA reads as TGTGCCAGCAGCTTAGGCAGCTATGGCTACACCTTC. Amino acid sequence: CASSLGSYGYTF.

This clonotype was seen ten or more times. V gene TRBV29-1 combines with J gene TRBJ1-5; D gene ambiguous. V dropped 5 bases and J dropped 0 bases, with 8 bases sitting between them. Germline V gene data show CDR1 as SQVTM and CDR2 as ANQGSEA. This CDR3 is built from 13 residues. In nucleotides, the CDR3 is TGCAGCGTTTCCGAGGATAGCAATCAGCCCCAGCATTTT. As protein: CSVSEDSNQPQHF.